The 19 T cell receptor beta chains listed next were all sequenced from one sample in a study of blood T cell repertoires in COVID-19. Only in-frame clones appear in the TCRdb table, and some are missing; sequencing was by immunoSEQ multiplex PCR. The sample holds about 87,000 clones, approximately 82% seen once. Sequencing was done on a sample of peripheral blood. The receptor set was obtained from a woman in her seventies with acute or convalescent COVID-19.

This clone was picked up a small number of times. This chain connects TRBV27 to TRBJ2-3; weak D call: TRBD1 (6 bases). CDR1 and CDR2 (germline): MNHEY, SMNVEV (reference sequence). CDR3 length: 13 amino acids. The V end lost 3 bases, the J end lost 5 bases, and 9 bases lay between the germline ends. The CDR3 sequence is CASSLSQGDTQYF. CDR3 sequence (DNA): TGTGCCAGCAGTTTGTCACAGGGAGATACGCAGTATTTT.

There are a few counts of this clone. The V gene is TRBV7-9, the J gene TRBJ2-1; 7 bases align to TRBD1. The CDR3 runs to 15 residues. The germline V gene has CDR1 SEHNR and CDR2 FQNEAQ (reference sequence). After removal of 5 bases from V and 10 bases from J, the junction contained 14 bases not matched to a gene. The CDR3 nucleotides are TGTGCCAGCAGCACCCCGACAGGGACGATAGGGGAGCAGTTCTTC. Protein sequence: CASSTPTGTIGEQFF.

The J gene is TRBJ1-6, the V gene TRBV5-1, with a tentative D call TRBD1 (6 bases). CDR1 SGHRS and CDR2 YFSETQ come from the germline V gene. The CDR3 length is 15 residues. The germline V and J ends were trimmed by 0 bases and 8 bases, with 12 bases remaining between them. CDR3 protein: CASSLGGLGDSPLHF. The CDR3 nucleotides are TGCGCCAGCAGCTTGGGGGGGCTAGGGGATTCACCCCTCCACTTT.

The genes are TRBV7-3 and TRBJ1-1; weak D call: TRBD1 (6 bases). The CDR3 covers 14 residues. V was trimmed by 5 bases and J by 8 bases, leaving 18 bases between them. Germline V gene data show CDR1 as SGHTA and CDR2 as FQGTGA. The CDR3 sequence is CASSPQGGDREAFF. The CDR3, as DNA: TGTGCCAGCAGCCCACAGGGTGGGGATAGGGAAGCTTTCTTT.

The V gene is TRBV10-3, the J gene TRBJ1-2; TRBD1 aligns across 7 bases. Losses at the gene ends were 4 bases for V and 4 bases for J; bases not matched to a gene: 3. This CDR3 contains 13 residues. CDR1 and CDR2 (germline): ENHRY, SYGVKD. CDR3 sequence: CAISGQGGYGYTF. The DNA for the CDR3 is TGTGCCATCAGTGGACAGGGCGGCTATGGCTACACCTTC.

The CDR3 region has the DNA TGTGCCAGCAGCTCGGGGGGAGGGGTGGGCGCTTTCTTT. This codes for CASSSGGGVGAFF. V is TRBV11-2 and J is TRBJ1-1; perhaps TRBD1 as D (5 bases). The V end was cut by 4 bases, the J end by 11 bases, with 17 bases between. This CDR3 has 13 residues. Germline-derived CDR1 and CDR2 are SGHAT and FQNNGV.

This clone has a single count. The chain links TRBV2 to TRBJ2-1, with TRBD2 matching 7 bases. Per germline, CDR1 SNHLY and CDR2 FYNNEI. V was clipped by 11 bases and J by 2 bases; unmatched bases: 9. The CDR3 runs 14 residues. The CDR3 region has the DNA TGTGCCGGGAGAGCGGGGTCCACCTACAATGAGCAGTTCTTC. Translated: CAGRAGSTYNEQFF.

This sequence joins TRBV28 and TRBJ1-2; TRBD1 aligns across 9 bases. This CDR3 has 14 residues. Germline CDR1 is MDHEN and CDR2 is SYDVKM. The ends lost 10 bases at V and 2 bases at J; junction bases unmatched: 8. CDR3 coding DNA: TGTGCCACCGGCGGGGACAGGGTCAACTATGGCTACACCTTC. Amino acids: CATGGDRVNYGYTF.

The chain has TRBV19 and TRBJ1-5; 8 nucleotides match TRBD1. This CDR3 has 15 amino acids. V shed 6 bases and J 9 bases; nucleotides not matched to a gene: 13. Germline V CDR1 and CDR2: LNHDA, SQIVND (reference sequence). The CDR3 DNA sequence: TGTGCCAGTAGCTCATCGACAGGGGCTTCAGGGCCCCAGCATTTT. This translates into CASSSSTGASGPQHF.

The genes are TRBV4-1 and TRBJ2-7; maybe TRBD2 (6 bases). From germline, CDR1 is MGHRA and CDR2 YSYEKL. V lost 2 bases and J 0 bases, leaving 14 bases between the germline ends. CDR3 length equals 16 residues. In nucleotides, the CDR3 is TGCGCCAGCAGCCAAAGTAGCGGTTCAAGCTCCTACGAGCAGTACTTC. Translating it yields CASSQSSGSSSYEQYF.

CDR3 nucleotide sequence: TGTGCCAGCAGAGCGGTGGATTCACCCCTCCACTTT. Translating it yields CASRAVDSPLHF. This rearrangement joins TRBV6-5 to TRBJ1-6; D is unresolved. Germline CDR1 is MNHEY and CDR2 is SVGAGI. V lost 6 bases to trimming and J lost 8 bases, with 8 bases between them. This CDR3 comprises 12 residues.

The rearrangement links TRBV5-4 to TRBJ2-7; D may be TRBD1 (5 bases). The germline gives CDR1 SGHNT, CDR2 YYREEE (reference sequence). This CDR3 region has 15 residues. The V and J ends lost 4 bases and 0 bases respectively, with 14 bases between them. Written as DNA, the CDR3 is TGTGCCAGCAGCGAACGAACAGGTAACTCCTACGAGCAGTACTTC. It specifies CASSERTGNSYEQYF. The full variable domain, in which reference TRBV5-4 and TRBJ2-7 provide the parts outside the CDR3, is ETGVTQSPTHLIKTRGQQVTLRCSSQSGHNTVSWYQQALGQGPQFIFQYYREEENGRGNFPPRFSGLQFPNYSSELNVNALELDDSALYLCASSERTGNSYEQYFGPGTRLTVT.

This clone was detected once. The gene calls are TRBV4-1 and TRBJ1-2; D remains ambiguous. The CDR3 has 16 amino acids. V dropped 0 bases and J dropped 3 bases, with 14 bases sitting between them. CDR1 is MGHRA, CDR2 YSYEKL, per germline. In nucleotides, the CDR3 is TGCGCCAGCAGCCAAGAAAGAACTCGCCAGGACTATGGCTACACCTTC. This codes for CASSQERTRQDYGYTF.

In nucleotides, the CDR3 is TGTGCCAGCAGCGCTCCGGGACAGGGGGGCACTGAAGCTTTCTTT. Translating it yields CASSAPGQGGTEAFF. The chain has TRBV5-8 and TRBJ1-1; 11 positions agree with TRBD1. CDR3 length: 15 amino acids. Trimming took 4 bases from V and 4 from J; bases not matched to a gene: 6. Germline V CDR1 and CDR2: SGHTS, YDEGEE.

This clone was counted a few times. The chain joins TRBV11-3 to TRBJ2-1, with 8 nucleotides matching TRBD2. The CDR3 runs to 17 residues. With V trimmed by 2 bases and J by 7 bases, 13 bases remained unmatched. Germline CDR1 and CDR2: SGHNT and YENEEA. The CDR3: CASSLTLGAGAGNEQFF. DNA of the CDR3: TGTGCCAGCAGCTTAACCCTTGGAGCGGGGGCTGGGAATGAGCAGTTCTTC.

The gene calls are TRBV28 and TRBJ2-1, with D possibly TRBD2 on 6 matching bases. CDR3 length: 15 residues. Germline V CDR1 and CDR2: MDHEN, SYDVKM. V lost 3 bases and J 5 bases, leaving 14 bases between the germline ends. The CDR3 loop is CASSFRGAGNNEQFF. The CDR3, as DNA: TGTGCCAGCAGTTTTAGGGGAGCGGGCAACAATGAGCAGTTCTTC.

The chain is built from TRBV2 and TRBJ1-6; D not certain. Trimming cost V 4 bases and J 0 bases, with 7 bases left between them. Germline V gives CDR1 SNHLY, CDR2 FYNNEI. The length of the CDR3 is 15 residues. CDR3 amino acids: CASSGESSYNSPLHF. CDR3 in DNA: TGTGCCAGCAGTGGGGAGAGCTCCTATAATTCACCCCTCCACTTT. Based on the CDR3 plus reference TRBV2 and TRBJ1-6, the full variable domain is EPEVTQTPSHQVTQMGQEVILRCVPISNHLYFYWYRQILGQKVEFLVSFYNNEISEKSEIFDDQFSVERPDGSNFTLKIRSTKLEDSAMYFCASSGESSYNSPLHFGNGTRLTVT.

The rearrangement uses TRBV3-1 (or the pseudogene TRBV3-2) and TRBJ2-5; tentative D call: TRBD1 (5 bases). This CDR3 spans 12 amino acids. The germline CDR1 and CDR2 sequences are LGHDT and YNNKEL (reference sequence). V was clipped by 2 bases and J by 7 bases, with 8 bases between them. The DNA for the CDR3 is TGTGCCAGCAGCCAATACCAGGGGACCCAGTACTTC. Amino acid sequence: CASSQYQGTQYF.

The chain couples TRBV7-6 to TRBJ2-7; 12 bases are shared with TRBD1. Germline loops: CDR1 SGHVS, CDR2 FNYEAQ. There are 16 residues in the CDR3. V shed 4 bases and J 6 bases; nucleotides not matched to a gene: 10. The CDR3 sequence: CASSSEPGQGAFEQYF. The CDR3 region has the DNA TGTGCCAGCAGCTCAGAACCGGGACAGGGGGCGTTCGAGCAGTACTTC. Full variable domain (missing parts from reference TRBV7-6 and TRBJ2-7): GAGVSQSPRYKVTKRGQDVALRCDPISGHVSLYWYRQALGQGPEFLTYFNYEAQQDKSGLPNDRFSAERPEGSISTLTIQRTEQRDSAMYRCASSSEPGQGAFEQYFGPGTRLTVT.